The subject of this entry is one TCR beta chain. It has no known antigen specificity. The input lacks base qualities; no much larger clone sits a single base away. The data are from a study of T-cell memory formation after mild COVID-19 (dated by TCRdb to the early 2020s). With regard to the full study: TCR sequence clusters from the two donors were found to be largely donor specific. In a couple of donors, T-cell clones that expanded and contracted after mild COVID-19 were followed by sequencing TCRalpha and TCRbeta repertoires longitudinally. The cohort comprised two young, previously healthy adult volunteers, one female and one male.

Sequencing used an Illumina NovaSeq 6000. cDNA libraries for TCRalpha and TCRbeta were prepared by 5'RACE using constant-segment primers, with sample barcodes and unique molecular identifiers added. Trizol reagent was used to extract RNA from every sample. Libraries were amplified in two PCR steps, with a second sample barcode and Illumina TruSeq adapters added in the second step. Libraries were sequenced on an Illumina NovaSeq with 2 x 150 bp paired-end reads. The authors processed their data as follows. With migec v1.2.7, reads were demultiplexed and then collapsed into UMI-guided consensus sequences. Using mixcr v2.1.11, UMI consensuses were aligned to TRA and TRB V and J templates and then assembled into clonotypes. A clonotype was counted as expanded or contracted only if both edgeR and NoisET called the change significant, with noise models trained on biological replicates. edgeR calls used a false discovery rate-adjusted p below 0.01 and a log2 fold-change threshold of 1. PCA with hierarchical clustering of max-normalized trajectories of the 1000 most abundant clonotypes was used as exploratory dynamics analysis. The CD4 or CD8 phenotype of responding clones was assigned using the separately sequenced CD4+ and CD8+ repertoires. The raw public reads went through TCRdb reprocessing: fastp at Q25, MiXCR clone calling, in-frame beta chains kept. Rows are unified per CDR3 protein, each entry keeping the most common DNA and genes. The V and J calls were determined by TCRdb, not by the authors. The sample contains fewer than 650,000 distinct CDR3 sequences, roughly a sixth of them found a single time. The ten largest clones take up just over 8% of the sample.

As encoded in the germline V gene, CDR1 is SGHVS while CDR2 is FNYEAQ. CDR3 length: 14 amino acids, cysteine to phenylalanine. The CDR3 DNA has 42 bases and is translated from base 1. The V end gives up 3 bases and the J end 10 bases, leaving 6 bases in the junction not matched to a gene. Broader findings and caveats from the paper: From day 15 to 85, contracting clones showed balanced CD4/CD8 phenotypes, whereas a second wave of clones that expanded from day 15 to 37 leaned towards CD4+. The second-wave clones that peaked on day 37 were not confirmed to be SARS-CoV-2 specific. Contracting CD4+ clones were found mainly in CM and EM memory subsets, while CD8+ clones were enriched in EMRA. Some responding clones were detected in pre-infection memory, suggesting pre-existing cross-reactive memory T cells joined the SARS-CoV-2 response. The study included only a couple of mild cases, and larger cohorts that include severe cases with pre-infection samples were judged to be necessary.

Ficoll-Paque density gradient centrifugation was used to isolate PBMCs. The chain couples TRBV7-6 to TRBJ2-1, with 10 bases matching TRBD2. Sequenced: PBMCs or a T cell subset sorted from them (not recorded which). The sequence derives from an adult woman who had mild COVID-19 (a few samples of this study predate the infection). The sample titles of this study are shuffled in the database, so cell type and time point are left out; the donor was told from shared clones. CDR3 sequence: CASSFLAGAREQFF. Here is the DNA: TGTGCCAGCAGCTTCCTAGCGGGGGCGAGAGAGCAGTTCTTC.